A single sample gave rise to the 20 T cell receptor beta chains below, sequenced in a study of OX40 agonist ivuxolimab in advanced cancers. Assay used: immunoSEQ multiplex PCR; TCRdb lists only in-frame clones, some missing. The sample yields under 90,000 clones, approximately 89% seen once. Here the sequenced sample was CD4+ or CD8+ T cells sorted from blood, taken in a trial of the OX40 agonist ivuxolimab. Source of these receptors: an adult with an advanced solid tumor such as melanoma, head and neck, liver or kidney cancer.

The V call is TRBV10-3, the J call TRBJ2-1; 8 bases line up with TRBD2. Trimming at V came to 6 bases and at J to 2 bases, leaving 6 bases not matched to a gene. The CDR3 consists of 15 residues. Germline lookup yields CDR1 ENHRY and CDR2 SYGVKD. In nucleotides, the CDR3 is TGTGCCATCAGCGGGGGGGGAGGCACCTACAATGAGCAGTTCTTC. This translates into CAISGGGGTYNEQFF.

This clone has only one observation. The rearrangement uses TRBV2 and TRBJ2-3, with TRBD2 matching over 9 bases. The CDR3 sequence is 15 residues long. Germline values: CDR1 SNHLY, CDR2 FYNNEI. Losses at the gene ends were 10 bases for V and 5 bases for J; bases not matched to a gene: 13. The CDR3 is CATRRPGLAGDTQYF. CDR3 coding DNA: TGTGCCACTCGAAGGCCGGGACTAGCAGGAGATACGCAGTATTTT. The full variable domain, with the rest looked up from reference TRBV2 and TRBJ2-3, is EPEVTQTPSHQVTQMGQEVILRCVPISNHLYFYWYRQILGQKVEFLVSFYNNEISEKSEIFDDQFSVERPDGSNFTLKIRSTKLEDSAMYFCATRRPGLAGDTQYFGPGTRLTVL.

The chain uses TRBV29-1 and TRBJ1-1; a possible D gene is TRBD1 (5 bases). The germline V and J ends were trimmed by 3 bases and 1 base, with 9 bases remaining between them. Germline CDR1 and CDR2: SQVTM and ANQGSEA. CDR3 length: 13 residues. In DNA, the CDR3 is TGCAGCGTTGATGACAGACGGAACACTGAAGCTTTCTTT. Translation gives CSVDDRRNTEAFF.

The chain combines TRBV30 with TRBJ1-2; 9 positions agree with TRBD1. The CDR3 is made up of 13 amino acids. V was clipped by 0 bases and J by 8 bases; unmatched bases: 4. Germline V gene data show CDR1 as GTSNPN and CDR2 as SVGIG (reference sequence). Here the CDR3 reads CAWSVGTGKGYTF. In nucleotides, the CDR3 is TGTGCCTGGAGTGTTGGGACAGGGAAAGGCTACACCTTC.

The chain carries TRBV2 and TRBJ2-2, with D possibly TRBD2 on 6 matching bases. V was pared by 2 bases and J by 4 bases, with 11 bases between. The CDR3 covers 15 residues. Germline lookup yields CDR1 SNHLY and CDR2 FYNNEI. CDR3 in DNA: TGTGCCAGCAGTGAAATCGCGGGGAGCACCGGGGAGCTGTTTTTT. Amino acids: CASSEIAGSTGELFF.

The chain has TRBV7-9 and TRBJ1-1; D not certain. V was clipped by 1 base and J by 1 base, with 7 bases between them. Germline values: CDR1 SEHNR, CDR2 FQNEAQ (reference sequence). The CDR3 loop spans 14 amino acids. CDR3 sequence reads: CASSLEVANTEAFF. The CDR3 region has the DNA TGTGCCAGCAGCTTAGAGGTGGCGAACACTGAAGCTTTCTTT.

The genes are TRBV4-1 and TRBJ2-1, with 9 bases aligning to TRBD1. V was clipped by 0 bases and J by 7 bases; unmatched bases: 10. CDR1 MGHRA and CDR2 YSYEKL come from the germline V gene. This CDR3 spans 17 amino acids. Written as DNA, the CDR3 is TGCGCCAGCAGCCAAGATACGACAGGGGGATTGAGGAATGAGCAGTTCTTC. Protein sequence: CASSQDTTGGLRNEQFF.

V and J are TRBV27 and TRBJ2-1, with 16 bases aligning to TRBD2. This CDR3 comprises 19 residues. CDR1 and CDR2 from the germline V gene are MNHEY and SMNVEV (reference sequence). With V trimmed by 8 bases and J by 10 bases, 20 bases remained unmatched. CDR3 DNA sequence: TGTGCCAGCCGAAGTTTAGTCCCGGGACTAGCGGGAGGGTTGTGGGAGCAGTTCTTC. Translated, it gives CASRSLVPGLAGGLWEQFF.

J is TRBJ1-6 and V is TRBV6-1; D ambiguous. Germline V gene data show CDR1 as MNHNS and CDR2 as SASEGT. The CDR3 runs 14 residues. V shed 7 bases and J shed 10 bases, with 17 bases lying between them. The CDR3 spells CASTVVGFSSPLHF. CDR3 nucleotides: TGTGCCAGCACAGTCGTGGGATTTAGCTCACCCCTCCACTTT.

CDR3 in amino acids: CASSNIGSYEQYF. CDR3 sequence (DNA): TGTGCCAGCAGTAATATAGGCTCCTACGAGCAGTACTTC. The rearrangement joins TRBV6-6 to TRBJ2-7; no definite D call. This CDR3 is 13 amino acids long. Germline loops: CDR1 MNHNY, CDR2 SVGAGI (reference sequence). V lost 5 bases to trimming and J lost 0 bases, with 8 bases between them.

The chain combines TRBV15 with TRBJ2-3, with D tentatively TRBD2 (5 bases). The CDR3 is 18 amino acids. With 1 base removed from V and 0 bases from J, the gap between germline ends came to 17 bases. CDR1 is LNHNV and CDR2 is YYDKDF in the germline V gene (reference sequence). CDR3: CATSRGRMRVLSTDTQYF. CDR3 in DNA: TGTGCCACCAGCAGAGGGAGAATGCGGGTCTTGAGCACAGATACGCAGTATTTT.

The chain combines TRBV7-6 with TRBJ2-7; the D call may be TRBD1 or TRBD2 (5 bases each). CDR1 is SGHVS and CDR2 is FNYEAQ in the germline V gene. There are 15 residues in the CDR3. The ends were cut back, 4 bases at V and 4 bases at J, with 17 bases in the middle. For the CDR3, the DNA is TGTGCCAGCAGCTCTAGAGGGGATCTTGGTTACGAGCAGTACTTC. It translates to CASSSRGDLGYEQYF.

The rearrangement uses TRBV6-1 and TRBJ2-6, with unresolved D. V dropped 2 bases and J dropped 0 bases, with 14 bases sitting between them. The CDR3 contains 18 residues. CDR1 is MNHNS, CDR2 SASEGT, per germline. The CDR3 sequence is CASSEWGLRSSGANVLTF. As DNA, the CDR3 is TGTGCCAGCAGTGAATGGGGATTAAGGAGCTCTGGGGCCAACGTCCTGACTTTC.

In its sample, this clone was seen once. The chain has TRBV6-5 and TRBJ2-7, with a weak D call TRBD1 (6 bases). The CDR3 totals 13 residues. Deletions cut 7 bases from V and 6 bases from J, with 16 bases between. Germline CDR1 MNHEY, CDR2 SVGAGI. The CDR3 DNA reads TGTGCCAGCAAACGACAGGACCTTGGCGAGCAGTACTTC. It codes for CASKRQDLGEQYF.

The V and J genes are TRBV29-1 and TRBJ2-7, with 10 bases lining up with TRBD1. CDR1 is SQVTM and CDR2 is ANQGSEA in the germline V gene. The V gene end was trimmed by 7 bases and the J gene end by 2 bases; junction bases not matched to a gene: 2. The CDR3 has 12 amino acids. The CDR3 bases are TGCAGCGGGGGACAGGGGACCTACGAGCAGTACTTC. It specifies CSGGQGTYEQYF.

The V gene is TRBV6-6, the J gene TRBJ2-1; 7 bases map to TRBD1. Germline CDR1 reads MNHNY; CDR2 reads SVGAGI (reference sequence). The ends lost 5 bases at V and 6 bases at J; junction bases unmatched: 13. This CDR3 has 16 amino acids. The CDR3 DNA reads as TGTGCCAGCAGTCCGAGGCCGGCAGGGGGTCCCAATGAGCAGTTCTTC. It codes for CASSPRPAGGPNEQFF.

The V and J genes are TRBV18 and TRBJ1-4; D is ambiguous. V was pared by 5 bases and J by 0 bases, with 19 bases between. This CDR3 is 18 amino acids long. Germline CDR1 KGHSH, CDR2 LQKENI. The CDR3 nucleotides read TGTGCCAGCTCATTTGGGAACCCTTCAACCGCAACTAATGAAAAACTGTTTTTT. Translating gives CASSFGNPSTATNEKLFF.

The CDR3 here is CASSYVHNQETQYF. CDR3 DNA: TGTGCCAGCAGTTACGTGCATAACCAAGAGACCCAGTACTTC. This chain joins TRBV6-6 and TRBJ2-5; D ambiguous. This CDR3 is built from 14 residues. The germline V gene encodes CDR1 MNHNY and CDR2 SVGAGI (reference sequence). V lost 2 bases and J lost 0, with 7 bases in between.

This chain connects TRBV7-2 to TRBJ2-7, with TRBD2 as a possible D gene (7 bases). CDR3 length: 14 amino acids. Germline CDR1 is SGHTA and CDR2 is FQGNSA. With 3 bases removed from V and 4 bases from J, the gap between germline ends came to 13 bases. Here the CDR3 reads CASSFRGGDYEQYF. CDR3 nucleotide sequence: TGTGCCAGCAGCTTTCGCGGGGGCGATTACGAGCAGTACTTC.

A remark on this clone: The junction shows a germline mismatch at one end, possibly a read error. The gene calls are TRBV27 and TRBJ2-1, with 11 bases identical to TRBD1. The germline V gene has CDR1 MNHEY and CDR2 SMNVEV (reference sequence). CDR3 length: 13 residues. The CDR3 nucleotides are TGTGCCAGCAGTTTCTACCGGGACAGGGGGTATCTCTTC. Translating it yields CASSFYRDRGYLF.